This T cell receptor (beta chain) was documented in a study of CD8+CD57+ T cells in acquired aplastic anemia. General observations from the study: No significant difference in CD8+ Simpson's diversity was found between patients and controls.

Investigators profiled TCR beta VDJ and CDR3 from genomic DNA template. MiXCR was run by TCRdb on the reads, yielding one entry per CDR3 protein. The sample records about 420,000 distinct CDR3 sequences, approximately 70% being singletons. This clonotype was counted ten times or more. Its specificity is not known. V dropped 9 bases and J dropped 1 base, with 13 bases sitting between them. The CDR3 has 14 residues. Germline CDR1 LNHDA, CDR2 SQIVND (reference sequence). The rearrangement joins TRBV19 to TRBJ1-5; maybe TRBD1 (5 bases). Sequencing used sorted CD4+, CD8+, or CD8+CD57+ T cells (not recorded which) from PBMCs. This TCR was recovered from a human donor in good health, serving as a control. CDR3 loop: CASLEWGSNQPQHF. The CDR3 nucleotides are TGTGCCAGCCTCGAGTGGGGGAGCAATCAGCCCCAGCATTTT.